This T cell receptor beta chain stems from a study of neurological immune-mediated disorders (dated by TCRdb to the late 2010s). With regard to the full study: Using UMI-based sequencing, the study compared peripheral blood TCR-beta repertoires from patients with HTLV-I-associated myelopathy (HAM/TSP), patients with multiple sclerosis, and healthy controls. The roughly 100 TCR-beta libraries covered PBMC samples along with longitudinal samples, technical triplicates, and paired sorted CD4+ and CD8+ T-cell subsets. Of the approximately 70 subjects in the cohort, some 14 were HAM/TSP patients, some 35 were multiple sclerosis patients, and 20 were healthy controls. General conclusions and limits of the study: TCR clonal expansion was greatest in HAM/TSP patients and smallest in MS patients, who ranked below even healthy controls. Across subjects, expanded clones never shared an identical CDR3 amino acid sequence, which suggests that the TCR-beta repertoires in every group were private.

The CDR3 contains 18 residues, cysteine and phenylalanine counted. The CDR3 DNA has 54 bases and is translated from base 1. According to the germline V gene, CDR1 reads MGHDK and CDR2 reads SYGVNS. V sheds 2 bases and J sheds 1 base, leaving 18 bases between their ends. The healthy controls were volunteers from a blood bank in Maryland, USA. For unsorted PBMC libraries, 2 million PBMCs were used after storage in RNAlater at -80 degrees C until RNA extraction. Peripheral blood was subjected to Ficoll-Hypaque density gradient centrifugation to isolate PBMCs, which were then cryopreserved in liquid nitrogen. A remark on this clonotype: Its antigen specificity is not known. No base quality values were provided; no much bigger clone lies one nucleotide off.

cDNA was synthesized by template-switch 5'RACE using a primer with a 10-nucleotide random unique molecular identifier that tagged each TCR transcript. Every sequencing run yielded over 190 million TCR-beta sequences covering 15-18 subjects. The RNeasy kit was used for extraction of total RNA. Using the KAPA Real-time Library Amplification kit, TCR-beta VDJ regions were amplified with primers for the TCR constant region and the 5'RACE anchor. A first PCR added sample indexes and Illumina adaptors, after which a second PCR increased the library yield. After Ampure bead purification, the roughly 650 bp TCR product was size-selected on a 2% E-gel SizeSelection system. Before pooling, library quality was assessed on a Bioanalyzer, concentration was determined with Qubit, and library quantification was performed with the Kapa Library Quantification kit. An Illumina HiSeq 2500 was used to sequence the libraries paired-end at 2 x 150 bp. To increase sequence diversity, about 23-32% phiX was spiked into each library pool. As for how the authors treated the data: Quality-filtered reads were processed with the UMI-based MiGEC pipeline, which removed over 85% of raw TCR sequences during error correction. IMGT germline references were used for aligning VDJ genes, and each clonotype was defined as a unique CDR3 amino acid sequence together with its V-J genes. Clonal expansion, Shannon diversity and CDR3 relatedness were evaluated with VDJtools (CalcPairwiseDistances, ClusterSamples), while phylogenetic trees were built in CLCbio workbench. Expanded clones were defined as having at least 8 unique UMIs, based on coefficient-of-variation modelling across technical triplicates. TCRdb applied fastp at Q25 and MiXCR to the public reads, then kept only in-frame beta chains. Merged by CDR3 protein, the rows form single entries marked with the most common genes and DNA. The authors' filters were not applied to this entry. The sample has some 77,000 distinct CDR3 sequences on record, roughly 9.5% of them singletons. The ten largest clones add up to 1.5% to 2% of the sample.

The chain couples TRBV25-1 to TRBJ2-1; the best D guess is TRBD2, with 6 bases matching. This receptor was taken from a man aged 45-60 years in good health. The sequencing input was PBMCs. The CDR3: CASSERGRSFRSYNEQFF. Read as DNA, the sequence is TGTGCCAGCAGTGAACGGGGGAGATCTTTTAGATCCTACAATGAGCAGTTCTTC.